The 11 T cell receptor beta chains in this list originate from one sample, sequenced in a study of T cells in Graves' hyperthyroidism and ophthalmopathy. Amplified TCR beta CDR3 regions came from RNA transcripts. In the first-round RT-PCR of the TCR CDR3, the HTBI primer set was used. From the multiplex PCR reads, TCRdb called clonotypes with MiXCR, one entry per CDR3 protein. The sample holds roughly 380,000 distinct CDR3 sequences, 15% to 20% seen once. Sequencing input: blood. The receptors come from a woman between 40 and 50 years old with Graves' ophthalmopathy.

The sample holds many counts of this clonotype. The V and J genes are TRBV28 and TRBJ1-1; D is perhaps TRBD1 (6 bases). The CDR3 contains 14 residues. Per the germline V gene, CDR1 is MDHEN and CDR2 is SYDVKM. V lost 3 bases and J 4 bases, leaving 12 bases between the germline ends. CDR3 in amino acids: CASSLRGAPTEAFF. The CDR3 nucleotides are TGTGCCAGCAGTTTGCGGGGGGCACCCACTGAAGCTTTCTTT.

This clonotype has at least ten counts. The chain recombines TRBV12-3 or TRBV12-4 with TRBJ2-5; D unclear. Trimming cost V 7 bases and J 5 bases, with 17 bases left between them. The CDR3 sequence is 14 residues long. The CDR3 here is CASMGRTRRETQYF. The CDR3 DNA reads TGTGCCAGCATGGGCAGGACGCGAAGGGAGACCCAGTACTTC.

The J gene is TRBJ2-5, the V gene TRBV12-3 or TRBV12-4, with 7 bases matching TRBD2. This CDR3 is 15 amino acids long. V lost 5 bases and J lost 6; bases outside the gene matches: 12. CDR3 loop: CASSEGVTSEKTQYF. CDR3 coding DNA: TGTGCCAGCAGTGAAGGGGTTACTAGCGAGAAGACCCAGTACTTC.

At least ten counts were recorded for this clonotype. The CDR3 DNA reads as TGTGCCAGCAGCTTAGAGGACAGTCCCAATCAGCCCCAGCATTTT. Its translation is CASSLEDSPNQPQHF. The rearrangement links TRBV11-2 to TRBJ1-5; perhaps TRBD1 as D (6 bases). Between the trimmed V and J ends, which lost 0 bases and 3 bases, there was a span of 9 bases. CDR3 size: 15 residues. Germline V gene lookup returns CDR1 SGHAT and CDR2 FQNNGV.

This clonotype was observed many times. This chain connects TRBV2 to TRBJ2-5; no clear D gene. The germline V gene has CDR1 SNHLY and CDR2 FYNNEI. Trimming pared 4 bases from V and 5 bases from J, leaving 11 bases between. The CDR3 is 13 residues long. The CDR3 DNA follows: TGTGCCAGCAGTGTGCATAGCCCGGAGACCCAGTACTTC. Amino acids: CASSVHSPETQYF.

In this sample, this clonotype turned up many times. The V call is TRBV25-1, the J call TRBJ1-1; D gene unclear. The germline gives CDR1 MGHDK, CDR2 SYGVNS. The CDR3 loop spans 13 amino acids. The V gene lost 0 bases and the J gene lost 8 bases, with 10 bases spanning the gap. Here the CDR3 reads CASSEYFRAEAFF. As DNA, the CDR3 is TGTGCCAGCAGTGAATATTTTCGGGCCGAAGCTTTCTTT.

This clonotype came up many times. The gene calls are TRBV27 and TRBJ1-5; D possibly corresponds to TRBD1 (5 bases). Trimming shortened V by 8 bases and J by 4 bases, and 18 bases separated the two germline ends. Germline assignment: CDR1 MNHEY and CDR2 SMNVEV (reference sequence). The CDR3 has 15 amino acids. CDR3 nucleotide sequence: TGTGCCAGCGGACGACCGGGACTTGGAAATCAGCCCCAGCATTTT. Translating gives CASGRPGLGNQPQHF.

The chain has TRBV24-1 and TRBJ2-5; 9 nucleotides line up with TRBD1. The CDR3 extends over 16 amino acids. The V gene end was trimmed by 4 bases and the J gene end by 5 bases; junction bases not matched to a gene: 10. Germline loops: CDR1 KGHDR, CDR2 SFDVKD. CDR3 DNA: TGTGCCACCAGTGACCCCCCGGGACAGGGTAGGGAGACCCAGTACTTC. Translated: CATSDPPGQGRETQYF.

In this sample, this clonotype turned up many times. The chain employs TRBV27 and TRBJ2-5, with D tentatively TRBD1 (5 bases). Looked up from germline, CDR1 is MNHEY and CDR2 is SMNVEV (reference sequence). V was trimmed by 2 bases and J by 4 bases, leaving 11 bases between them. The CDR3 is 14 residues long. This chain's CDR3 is CASSLDRYRETQYF. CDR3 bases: TGTGCCAGCAGTTTAGACAGATATAGAGAGACCCAGTACTTC.

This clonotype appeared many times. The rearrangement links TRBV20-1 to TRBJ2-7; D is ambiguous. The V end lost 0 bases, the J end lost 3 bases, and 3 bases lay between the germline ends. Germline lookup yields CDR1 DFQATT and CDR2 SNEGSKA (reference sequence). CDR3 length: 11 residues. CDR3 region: CSARDYYEQYF. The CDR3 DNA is TGCAGTGCTAGAGATTACTACGAGCAGTACTTC.

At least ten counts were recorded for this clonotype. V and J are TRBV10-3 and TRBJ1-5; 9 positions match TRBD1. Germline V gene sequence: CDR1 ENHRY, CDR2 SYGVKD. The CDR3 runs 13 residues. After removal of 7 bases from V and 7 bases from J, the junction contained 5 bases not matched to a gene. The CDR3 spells CAITGDRVQPQHF. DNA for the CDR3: TGTGCCATCACCGGGGACAGGGTCCAGCCCCAGCATTTT.